This TCR beta chain comes out of a study of T cell repertoires in aging, cancer and after chemotherapy. Study conclusions and caveats: Median generation probability rose over the chemotherapy interval in each cancer cohort, suggesting rebound thymic output.

The template was genomic DNA from peripheral blood, not RNA. V lost 1 base, J lost 6 bases, and 18 bases lay in between. The germline V gene has CDR1 SQVTM and CDR2 ANQGSEA. This CDR3 has 15 amino acids. Concerning this clonotype: Its cognate antigen is unknown.

A mixed TRB-A/B primer pool amplified rearranged TRB by multiplex touch-down PCR. TCRdb called the multiplex PCR reads again in MiXCR, with one record for every CDR3 protein. The table lists approximately 9,700 distinct CDR3 sequences, approximately 26% of them singletons. The receptor's source is a human donor in good health. Sequencing was done on a sample of blood. The rearrangement links TRBV29-1 to TRBJ1-1, with D possibly matching TRBD1 (6 bases). The DNA of the CDR3 is TGCAGCGTTGAAGCGCAGGGGCGGGGGCACGCTGAAGCTTTCTTT. This translates into CSVEAQGRGHAEAFF.